A single TCR beta chain is shown here with its context. Its antigen is not identified. The CDR3 contains 13 residues. Germline CDR1 MNHEY, CDR2 SMNVEV (reference sequence). Trimming took off 3 bases at V and 3 bases at J, with 7 bases between the two ends. These data are taken from a study of PD-L1 blockade in urothelial cancer. Study-level background: Atezolizumab, begun by patients around 2014, was given at 1,200 mg intravenously every 3 weeks. Blood samples had a median of around 140,000 T cells, 75,000 to 90,000 unique TCRs, and clonality 0.080. Timepoints chosen for blood analysis were 3 weeks (second dose) and 6 weeks after treatment start. General observations from the study: Those with durable benefit had larger increases in tumor-associated blood clones at 3 weeks.

The assay was immunoSEQ multiplex PCR, and TCRdb's table has in-frame clones only and misses some. Among 35,000 to 45,000 clones listed, 75% to 95% were seen once. The rearrangement uses TRBV27 and TRBJ2-3; D remains unclear. The sequencing here drew on PBMCs, taken around atezolizumab (anti-PD-L1) treatment. The receptor was isolated from a man in his sixties or seventies with urothelial cancer. The CDR3 DNA reads TGTGCCAGCAGTTTCCTAGGAACAGATACGCAGTATTTT. It encodes CASSFLGTDTQYF.